These 8 T cell receptor beta chains originate from one sample sequenced in a study of blood T cell repertoires in COVID-19. The data were produced by immunoSEQ multiplex PCR, yet TCRdb's version contains in-frame clones alone and is incomplete. The sample shows approximately 140,000 clones, about 85% of them seen only once. Sequenced sample: peripheral blood. The receptors come from a human donor in a cohort sampled during active COVID-19.

This clone was recorded once. This rearrangement joins TRBV3-1 (or the pseudogene TRBV3-2) to TRBJ1-5; the D is unclear. This CDR3 contains 15 residues. Trimming pared 1 base from V and 9 bases from J, leaving 16 bases between. Per germline, CDR1 LGHDT and CDR2 YNNKEL (reference sequence). The CDR3 DNA is TGTGCCAGCAGCCAAGCGGGGAACAGCCGGGGGCCCCAGCATTTT. Translated: CASSQAGNSRGPQHF.

The V and J genes are TRBV3-1 (or the pseudogene TRBV3-2) and TRBJ2-1, with a tentative D call TRBD1 (5 bases). The germline CDR1 and CDR2 sequences are LGHDT and YNNKEL (reference sequence). The CDR3 consists of 15 residues. Trimming took off 2 bases at V and 9 bases at J, with 17 bases between the two ends. The CDR3 protein is CASSQIGLQGGEQFF. CDR3 sequence (DNA): TGTGCCAGCAGCCAAATTGGTCTGCAGGGTGGTGAGCAGTTCTTC.

CDR3 in amino acids: CASSLTSGNQEQYF. The CDR3 DNA reads TGCGCCAGCAGCTTGACTAGCGGAAATCAAGAGCAGTACTTC. The chain is built from TRBV5-1 and TRBJ2-7, with 8 bases lining up with TRBD2. Germline lookup yields CDR1 SGHRS and CDR2 YFSETQ. Trimming removed 1 base from V and 7 bases from J; junction bases left unmatched: 7. CDR3 length: 14 residues.

The V and J genes are TRBV2 and TRBJ2-3; TRBD1 is a possible D gene (6 bases). Germline CDR1 reads SNHLY; CDR2 reads FYNNEI. V lost 5 bases and J lost 2, with 14 bases in between. The CDR3 is 15 amino acids. Written as DNA, the CDR3 is TGTGCCAGCAGTCGGAGACAGGTGACCACAGATACGCAGTATTTT. Translation gives CASSRRQVTTDTQYF.

V gene TRBV7-6 combines with J gene TRBJ1-1; the match to TRBD1 covers 8 bases. Losses at the gene ends were 1 base for V and 3 bases for J; bases not matched to a gene: 1. Germline CDR1 reads SGHVS; CDR2 reads FNYEAQ. The CDR3 sequence is 14 residues long. DNA of the CDR3: TGTGCCAGCAGCTTAGGGACAGGGCACACTGAAGCTTTCTTT. It encodes CASSLGTGHTEAFF. Variable domain in full (rest from reference TRBV7-6 and TRBJ1-1): GAGVSQSPRYKVTKRGQDVALRCDPISGHVSLYWYRQALGQGPEFLTYFNYEAQQDKSGLPNDRFSAERPEGSISTLTIQRTEQRDSAMYRCASSLGTGHTEAFFGQGTRLTVV.

The chain joins TRBV6-1 to TRBJ1-5; D not resolved. CDR1 is MNHNS, CDR2 SASEGT, per germline. The CDR3 length is 16 residues. The V end was cut by 2 bases, the J end by 0 bases, with 11 bases between. Written as DNA, the CDR3 is TGTGCCAGCAGTGAATCAAGTAGTTATAGCAATCAGCCCCAGCATTTT. Translating it yields CASSESSSYSNQPQHF.

This clone was observed a few times. The chain carries TRBV5-4 and TRBJ1-2; D unresolved. Trimming pared 1 base from V and 0 bases from J, leaving 4 bases between. The CDR3 contains 13 residues. The germline V gene has CDR1 SGHNT and CDR2 YYREEE (reference sequence). The CDR3 here is CASSLTANYGYTF. The CDR3 DNA reads as TGTGCCAGCAGCTTGACAGCTAACTATGGCTACACCTTC.

The chain employs TRBV10-3 and TRBJ2-2, with a possible D match to TRBD2 (6 bases). This CDR3 spans 14 amino acids. In germline, CDR1 is ENHRY, CDR2 SYGVKD. The V and J ends lost 5 bases and 6 bases respectively, with 13 bases between them. CDR3 DNA: TGTGCCATCAGTCCGGGGGAGGTTTCCGGGGAGCTGTTTTTT. Its translation is CAISPGEVSGELFF.